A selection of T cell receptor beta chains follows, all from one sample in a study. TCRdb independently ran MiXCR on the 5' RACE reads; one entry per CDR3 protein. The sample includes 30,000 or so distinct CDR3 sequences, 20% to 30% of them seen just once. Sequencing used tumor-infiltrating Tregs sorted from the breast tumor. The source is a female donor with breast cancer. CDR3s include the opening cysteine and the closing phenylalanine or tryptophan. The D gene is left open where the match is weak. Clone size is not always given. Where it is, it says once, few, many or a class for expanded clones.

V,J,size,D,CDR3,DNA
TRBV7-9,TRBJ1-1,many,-,CASSIRDKDTEAFF,TGTGCCAGCAGCATCAGGGACAAGGACACTGAAGCTTTCTTT
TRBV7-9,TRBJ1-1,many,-,CASSFGTSTEAFF,TGTGCCAGCAGCTTTGGGACAAGCACTGAAGCTTTCTTT
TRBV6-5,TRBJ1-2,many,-,CASSPGRLYGYTF,TGTGCCAGCAGCCCAGGACGGCTCTATGGCTACACCTTC
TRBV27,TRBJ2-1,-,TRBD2,CASRLAGGPYNEQLF,TGTGCCAGCAGGCTAGCGGGAGGTCCTTACAATGAGCAGCTCTTC
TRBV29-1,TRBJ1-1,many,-,CSVVVKNTEAFF,TGCAGCGTTGTTGTAAAGAACACTGAAGCTTTCTTT
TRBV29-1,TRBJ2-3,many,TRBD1,CSVDRQGKTDTQYF,TGCAGCGTTGATCGACAGGGGAAAACAGATACGCAGTATTTT
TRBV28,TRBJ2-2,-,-,CASSLPNTGELFF,TGTGCCAGCAGTTTACCGAACACCGGGGAGCTGTTTTTT
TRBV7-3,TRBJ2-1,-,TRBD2,CASSLRTSNEQFF,TGTGCCAGCAGCCTCAGGACTAGCAATGAGCAGTTCTTC
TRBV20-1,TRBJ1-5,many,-,CSANDRLRYSNQPQHF,TGCAGTGCTAATGACAGACTCCGATATAGCAATCAGCCCCAGCATTTT
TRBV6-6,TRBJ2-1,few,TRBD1,CASSLKGQNEQFF,TGTGCCAGCAGTTTAAAGGGACAGAATGAGCAGTTCTTC
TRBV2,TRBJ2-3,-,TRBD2,CASSEAPYVAGVTDTQYF,TGTGCCAGCAGTGAAGCTCCTTATGTAGCGGGAGTGACAGATACGCAGTATTTT
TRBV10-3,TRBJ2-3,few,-,CATSQADTQYF,TGTGCCACTTCGCAGGCAGATACGCAGTATTTT
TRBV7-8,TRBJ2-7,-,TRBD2,CASSLMGGTSVYEQYF,TGTGCCAGCAGCTTGATGGGCGGGACTAGCGTCTACGAGCAGTACTTC
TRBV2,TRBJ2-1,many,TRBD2,CASSGGSGGNEQFF,TGTGCCAGCAGTGGCGGGAGCGGAGGCAATGAGCAGTTCTTC
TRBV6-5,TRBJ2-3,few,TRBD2,CATAGTSGSWGDTQYF,TGTGCCACCGCGGGGACTAGCGGGAGTTGGGGAGATACGCAGTATTTT
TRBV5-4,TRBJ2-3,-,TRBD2,CASSLGAGGRTDTQYF,TGTGCCAGCAGCTTGGGAGCGGGAGGCAGAACAGATACGCAGTATTTT